This TCR beta chain was recorded in a study of identical twins. This clonotype has ten or more counts. A single record per CDR3 protein comes from TCRdb applying MiXCR to the 5' RACE reads. Of roughly 260,000 distinct CDR3 sequences in the sample, 6% to 8.5% are singletons; the top ten hold under 7%. The V gene lost 7 bases and the J gene lost 8 bases, with 21 bases spanning the gap. This CDR3 is 15 amino acids long. Germline lookup yields CDR1 SEHNR and CDR2 FQNEAQ (reference sequence). These same records also appear under a second study, on yellow fever vaccine responses in identical twins.

The chain recombines TRBV7-9 with TRBJ2-1; either TRBD1 or TRBD2 may supply D (5 bases each). The specimen was CD8+ T cells sorted from blood. This clonotype was obtained from a woman aged 18-29 years in good health. This chain's CDR3 is CASNLREGDQDEQFF. The DNA for the CDR3 is TGTGCCAGCAACCTTCGGGAAGGGGATCAGGATGAGCAGTTCTTC.